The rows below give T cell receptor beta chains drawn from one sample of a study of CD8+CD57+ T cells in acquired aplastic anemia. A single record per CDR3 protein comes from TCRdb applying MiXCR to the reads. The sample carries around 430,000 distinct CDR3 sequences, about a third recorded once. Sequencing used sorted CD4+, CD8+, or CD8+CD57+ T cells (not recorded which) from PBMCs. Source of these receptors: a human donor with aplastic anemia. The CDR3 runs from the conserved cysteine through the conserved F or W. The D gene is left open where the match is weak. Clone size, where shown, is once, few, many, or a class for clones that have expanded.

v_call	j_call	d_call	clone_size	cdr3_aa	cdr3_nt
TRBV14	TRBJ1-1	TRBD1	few	CASSRQQGTTEAFF	TGTGCCAGCAGCCGTCAACAGGGGACCACTGAAGCTTTCTTT
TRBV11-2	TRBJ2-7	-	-	CASSLVGPGTKYEQYF	TGTGCCAGCAGCCTAGTAGGTCCCGGGACAAAGTACGAGCAGTACTTC
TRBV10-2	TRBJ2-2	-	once	CASSQRGGGDTGELFF	TGCGCCAGCAGCCAAAGAGGGGGTGGGGACACCGGGGAGCTGTTTTTT
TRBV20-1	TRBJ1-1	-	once	CSAYPRLIQVSNTEAFF	TGCAGTGCTTACCCCCGCCTTATACAGGTTTCGAACACTGAAGCTTTCTTT
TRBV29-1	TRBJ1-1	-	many	CSASRTAENTEAFF	TGCAGCGCATCAAGGACCGCCGAGAACACTGAAGCTTTCTTT
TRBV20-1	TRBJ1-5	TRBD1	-	CSARRLTGTAHPQHF	TGCAGTGCTAGACGACTCACCGGGACAGCTCACCCCCAGCATTTT
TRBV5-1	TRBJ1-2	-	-	CASSSVQGSGYTF	TGCGCCAGCAGCTCTGTACAGGGAAGTGGCTACACCTTC
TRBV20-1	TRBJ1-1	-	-	CSVVRGMNTEAFF	TGCAGTGTAGTCCGGGGTATGAACACTGAAGCTTTCTTT
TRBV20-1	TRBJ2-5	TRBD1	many	CSARAQGQGVQETQYF	TGCAGTGCTAGAGCGCAAGGACAGGGGGTTCAAGAGACCCAGTACTTC
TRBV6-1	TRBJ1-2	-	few	CASSEGYLSYVYGYTF	TGTGCCAGCAGTGAAGGGTACCTCTCCTACGTCTATGGCTACACCTTC
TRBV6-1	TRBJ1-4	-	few	CASSEGTPTNEKLFF	TGTGCCAGCAGTGAGGGGACACCGACTAATGAAAAACTGTTTTTT
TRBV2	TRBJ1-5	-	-	CASGTNNQPQHF	TGTGCCAGCGGGACAAACAATCAGCCCCAGCATTTT
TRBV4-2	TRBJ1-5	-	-	CASSQEGSVYGQPQHF	TGTGCCAGCAGCCAAGAGGGGTCGGTTTATGGGCAGCCCCAGCATTTT
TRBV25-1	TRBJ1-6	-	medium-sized	CASSVQGPPLHF	TGTGCCAGCAGTGTCCAGGGCCCACCCCTCCACTTT
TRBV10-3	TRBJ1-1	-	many	CAISGGTVLNVEAFF	TGTGCCATCAGTGGGGGGACGGTTTTAAACGTTGAAGCTTTCTTT
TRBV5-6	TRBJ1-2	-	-	CASSVAVGGGIHLGGYTF	TGTGCCAGCAGCGTGGCCGTTGGTGGGGGCATCCATCTGGGCGGCTACACCTTC
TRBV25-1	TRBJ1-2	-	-	CASAEGGYGYTF	TGTGCCAGCGCGGAGGGGGGGTATGGCTACACCTTC
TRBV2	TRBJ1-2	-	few	CASFRESLLYGYTF	TGTGCCAGCTTTCGGGAATCCCTGCTCTATGGCTACACCTTC
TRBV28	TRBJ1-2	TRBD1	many	CASSFQDRDRYTF	TGTGCCAGCAGTTTCCAAGACAGGGATCGCTACACCTTC
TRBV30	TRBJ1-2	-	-	CAWSVRVGVGANYGYTF	TGTGCCTGGAGTGTACGGGTTGGGGTTGGAGCTAACTATGGCTACACCTTC
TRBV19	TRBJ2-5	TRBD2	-	CASSTLGRGGETQYF	TGTGCCAGTAGTACCCTCGGGAGGGGCGGAGAGACCCAGTACTTC
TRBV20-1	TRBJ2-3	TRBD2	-	CSASSREGSPDTQYF	TGCAGTGCTAGTTCGCGGGAGGGTTCGCCAGATACGCAGTATTTT
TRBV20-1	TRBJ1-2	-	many	CSARGFDRNYGYTF	TGCAGTGCTAGAGGCTTCGACAGAAACTATGGCTACACCTTC
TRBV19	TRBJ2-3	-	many	CASSQQGSTDTQYF	TGTGCCAGTAGCCAACAGGGATCAACAGATACGCAGTATTTT
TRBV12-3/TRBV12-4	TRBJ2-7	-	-	CASSLQGLTYEQYF	TGTGCCAGCAGTTTACAGGGACTTACCTACGAGCAGTACTTC
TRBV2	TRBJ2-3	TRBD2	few	CASSGRSGGAADTQYF	TGTGCCAGCAGTGGCCGCTCCGGGGGGGCCGCAGATACGCAGTATTTT
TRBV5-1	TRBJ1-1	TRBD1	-	CASSHEPGQLNTEAFF	TGCGCCAGCAGCCATGAACCGGGACAGCTGAACACTGAAGCTTTCTTT
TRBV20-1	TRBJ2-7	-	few	CSARTGYYEQYF	TGCAGTGCTAGAACGGGTTACTACGAGCAGTACTTC
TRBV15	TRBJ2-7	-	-	CATSRDSQTARGSGEQYF	TGTGCCACCAGCAGAGACAGTCAGACGGCTAGGGGGTCGGGCGAGCAGTACTTC
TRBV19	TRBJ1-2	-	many	CASSIGLQGRYGYTF	TGTGCCAGTAGTATAGGCCTCCAGGGCCGCTATGGCTACACCTTC
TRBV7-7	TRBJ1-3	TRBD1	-	CASSPRGREGNIIYF	TGTGCCAGCAGCCCCAGGGGGCGCGAAGGAAACATCATATATTTT
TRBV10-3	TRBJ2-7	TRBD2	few	CAISQREGLAAESSYEQYF	TGTGCCATCAGTCAACGAGAGGGACTAGCGGCGGAGAGCTCCTACGAGCAGTACTTC
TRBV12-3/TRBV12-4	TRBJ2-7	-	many	CASSSGRSYEQYF	TGTGCCAGCAGTTCGGGGCGGTCCTACGAGCAGTACTTC
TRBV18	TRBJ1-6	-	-	CASSPRAGEQDSPLHF	TGTGCCAGCTCACCACGCGCGGGGGAGCAGGATTCACCCCTCCACTTT
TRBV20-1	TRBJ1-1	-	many	CSASSGRNTEAFF	TGCAGTGCTAGTTCTGGACGGAACACTGAAGCTTTCTTT
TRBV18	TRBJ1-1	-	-	CASSDSLNRDIEAFF	TGTGCCAGCTCAGATTCTCTAAACCGGGACATTGAAGCTTTCTTT
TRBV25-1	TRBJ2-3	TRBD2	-	CASRGLAGAGDTQYF	TGTGCCAGCAGGGGACTAGCGGGGGCGGGGGATACGCAGTATTTT
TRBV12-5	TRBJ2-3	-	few	CASGYNTDTQYF	TGTGCTAGTGGTTATAACACAGATACGCAGTATTTT
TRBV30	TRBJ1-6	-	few	CAWRQGDNSPLHF	TGTGCCTGGAGACAGGGTGATAATTCACCCCTCCACTTT
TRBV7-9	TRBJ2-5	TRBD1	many	CASSKDTGVETQYF	TGTGCCAGCAGCAAAGACACAGGGGTTGAGACCCAGTACTTC
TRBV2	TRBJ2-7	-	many	CASRAGTHSYEQYF	TGTGCCAGCAGAGCGGGGACACACTCCTACGAGCAGTACTTC
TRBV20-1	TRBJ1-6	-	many	CSAREAGRIHNSPLHF	TGCAGTGCTAGAGAGGCGGGACGGATACATAATTCACCCCTCCACTTT
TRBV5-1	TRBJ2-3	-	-	CASSLVTGGQADTQYF	TGCGCCAGCAGCTTGGTCACGGGGGGCCAGGCAGATACGCAGTATTTT
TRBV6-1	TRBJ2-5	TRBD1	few	CASRQTGVETQYF	TGTGCCAGCAGACAGACAGGGGTGGAGACCCAGTACTTC
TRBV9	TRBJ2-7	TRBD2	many	CASSVVERGPPYEQYF	TGTGCCAGCAGCGTAGTGGAGCGGGGACCCCCCTACGAGCAGTACTTC
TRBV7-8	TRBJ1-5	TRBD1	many	CASSLEGQGAQPQHF	TGTGCCAGCAGCTTAGAGGGACAGGGGGCTCAGCCCCAGCATTTT
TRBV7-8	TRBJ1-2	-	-	CASGQEGLNYGYTF	TGTGCCAGCGGCCAGGAGGGACTGAACTATGGCTACACCTTC
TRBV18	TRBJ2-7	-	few	CASSPRGQQSYEQYF	TGTGCCAGCTCACCGCGAGGACAGCAATCCTACGAGCAGTACTTC
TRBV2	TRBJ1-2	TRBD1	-	CASSSTGGDYGYTF	TGTGCCAGCTCATCGACAGGGGGCGACTATGGCTACACCTTC
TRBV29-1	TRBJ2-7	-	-	CSVEGRDYEQYF	TGCAGCGTTGAAGGCAGGGACTACGAGCAGTACTTC
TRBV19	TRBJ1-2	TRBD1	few	CASSIIWSDRLNYGYTF	TGTGCCAGTAGTATTATATGGTCGGACAGGCTGAACTATGGCTACACCTTC
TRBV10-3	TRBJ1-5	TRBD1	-	CAISDGDRGNQPQHF	TGTGCCATCAGTGACGGGGACAGGGGAAATCAGCCCCAGCATTTT
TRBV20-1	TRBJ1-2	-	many	CSARLPGVGYTF	TGCAGTGCTAGACTCCCAGGAGTGGGCTACACCTTC
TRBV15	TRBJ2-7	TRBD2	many	CATRARGGSYEQYF	TGTGCCACCAGGGCCCGGGGGGGATCCTACGAGCAGTACTTC
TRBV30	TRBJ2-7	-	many	CAWSGGVQYF	TGTGCCTGGAGTGGTGGGGTGCAGTACTTC
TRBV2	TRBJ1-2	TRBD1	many	CASSAQGAGYGYTF	TGTGCCAGCAGTGCACAGGGGGCAGGGTATGGCTACACCTTC
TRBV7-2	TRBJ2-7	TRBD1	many	CASSIGQVSSYEQYF	TGTGCCAGCAGCATAGGACAGGTGAGCTCCTACGAGCAGTACTTC